Below, one TCR beta chain is given with its context. This clonotype was observed at least ten times. The clone's antigen remains unknown. Base quality data are lacking; no much larger clone is found one base away. This entry belongs to a study of T cells in Graves' hyperthyroidism and ophthalmopathy (dated by TCRdb to the late 2010s). At the level of the whole study: Peripheral blood was sampled at the time of initial diagnosis, prior to any treatment. TCR V-J signatures able to tell the groups apart were searched for in a discovery cohort of about a hundred patients, of whom 43 had Graves' ophthalmopathy and around 56 had stable Graves' hyperthyroidism. Whether ophthalmopathy could be predicted prospectively was tested in an independent validation cohort made up of roughly 19 hyperthyroidism patients plus 17 patients who later progressed to ophthalmopathy. The 75 to 100 discovery patients were randomly split 7:3 into training and test sets. Thyroid tissue and blood T-cell repertoires from more than five Graves' hyperthyroidism patients were also compared in the study. After blood sampling, hyperthyroidism patients were treated with methimazole at a starting dose of 30 mg daily, and ophthalmopathy patients were treated with high-dose intravenous methylprednisolone. The paper describes TCR Vbeta CDR3 sequencing of 140 or so peripheral blood samples, made up of 43 ophthalmopathy patients, 70 to 75 hyperthyroidism patients and approximately 17 progressor patients.

Amplification of TCR beta CDR3 regions was carried out from RNA transcripts. The TCR CDR3 was subjected to a first round of RT-PCR using the HTBI primer set and the Qiagen OneStep RT-PCR kit. Libraries were constructed in a second round of multiplex PCR, after which size selection and purification were carried out. Sequencing of the libraries was done on an Illumina HiSeq2000 using paired-end 100 bp reads. The study's own analysis went as follows. SOAPnuke was used to process the raw data, removing reads that contained adapters or uncalled bases, had a mean Phred below 15, or lacked an exact match to the constant primer or identifier. COPE v1.2.5 was used to merge the high-quality paired reads, and each unique nucleotide sequence was defined as a clonotype. MiTCR v1.1 was used to align clonotypes to the IMGT TRBV, TRBD and TRBJ reference segments. The analysis included only V-J combinations with a frequency above 0.0001, which together covered more than 98% of the repertoires. A TCS score was defined as the ratio of F50 (clonal expansion) to E x V (chaos), with BLOSUM62-based TCRdist applied between CDR3 peptides within each V-J. Welch's t-statistics and random forest reduced 514 V-J features to roughly 13, which were used in a naive Bayes classifier (R e1071). TCRdb reworked the public reads: Q25 trimming with fastp, MiXCR clone assembly, productive beta chains retained. Every distinct CDR3 protein forms one entry, paired with its most common genes and DNA. None of the V and J calls come from the authors' own analysis; TCRdb made them. The sample data list a few hundred thousand distinct CDR3 sequences, and roughly 18% of these were observed just once. Around 50% of the sample is taken by the ten largest.

Stable Graves' hyperthyroidism was defined as the absence of progression to ophthalmopathy over 18 months of follow-up. Hyperthyroidism patients were newly diagnosed, had a disease duration of under 2 months, and were aged 18 to 65 years. Exclusion was applied to patients with uncontrolled infections, other autoimmune diseases, pregnancy or lactation. Diagnoses relied on clinical symptoms, serum thyroxine and TRAb, thyroid ultrasound and orbital computed tomography. Ficoll-Paque density gradient centrifugation was used to isolate PBMCs from under 11 ml of fresh peripheral blood. Trizol reagent was used to extract total RNA, and RNA quality was then checked on an Agilent 2100 Bioanalyzer. What the authors observed across the whole study: In validation, the model predicted progression to ophthalmopathy with approximately 71% sensitivity and less than 75% specificity, a median of around six months before onset. Blood samples also contained most of the expanded thyroid clonotypes (frequency above 0.001), which suggests that blood repertoires may reflect thyroid immune responses. No statistical method was used to fix the sample size in advance, and group allocation was not hidden from the investigators. A 13 V-J signature model separated ophthalmopathy from stable hyperthyroidism, with around 88% sensitivity and about 81% specificity in cross-validation and 80%/75% in testing.

From its cysteine to its phenylalanine, the CDR3 spans 18 amino acids. CDR3 DNA only is kept here, 54 bases in frame from base 1. After removal of 5 bases from V and 2 bases from J, the junction retains 10 bases not matched to a gene. CDR1 and CDR2, per the germline V gene, are MDHEN and SYDVKM. This chain joins TRBV28 to TRBJ2-6, and 9 junction bases match TRBD1. What was sequenced was blood. The sequence was collected from a woman aged 45-65 years with Graves' hyperthyroidism. The CDR3 corresponds to CASSKFGTGYAGANVLTF. The sequenced DNA: TGTGCCAGCAGTAAATTCGGGACAGGGTACGCTGGGGCCAACGTCCTGACTTTC.